The clone carrying this TCR beta chain was seen repeatedly, ten times or more. Its antigen is unidentified. Researchers ran the PCR with 60 Vbeta and 13 Jbeta primers. Here immunoSEQ multiplex PCR was the method, and the copy in TCRdb shows in-frame clones only, minus some. The table lists about 82,000 clones, under 80% of them singletons, with roughly 13% in the top ten. V lost 6 bases and J 5 bases, leaving 20 bases between the germline ends. Germline V gene sequence: CDR1 SGHNT, CDR2 YYREEE (reference sequence). The CDR3 totals 15 residues. This record belongs to a study of cytomegalovirus exposure and HLA in healthy donors. Study in general: Caucasian-associated ancestry cluster membership applied to about 77% of a few hundred genotyped donors. Study-wide points: Researchers reported in a later analysis that a missense DCLRE1C variant was tied to TCR beta V- and J-gene trimming. About 87% or about 30% of the time was how often most TCR beta V segments were productive, according to an earlier analysis.

The chain carries TRBV5-4 and TRBJ1-2, with D possibly matching TRBD1 (5 bases). The receptor comes from a human donor in good health. Sample: PBMCs. This CDR3 reads CASKGKGTGSYGYTF. CDR3 nucleotides: TGTGCCAGCAAGGGCAAGGGGACTGGTTCTTATGGCTACACCTTC.